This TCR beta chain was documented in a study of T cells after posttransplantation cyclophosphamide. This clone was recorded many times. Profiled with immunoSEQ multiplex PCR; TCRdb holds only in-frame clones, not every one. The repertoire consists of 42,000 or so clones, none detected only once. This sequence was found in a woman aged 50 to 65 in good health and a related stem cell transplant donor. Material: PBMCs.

The CDR3 here is CSVTNTGELFF. CDR3 sequence (DNA): TGCAGCGTTACTAACACCGGGGAGCTGTTTTTT. The chain uses TRBV29-1 and TRBJ2-2; D is ambiguous. Germline V lookup: CDR1 SQVTM, CDR2 ANQGSEA. The CDR3 spans 11 residues. Trimming took 5 bases from V and 2 from J, leaving 3 bases between them.